The rows below give T cell receptor beta chains drawn from one sample of a study of response to subunit inactivated influenza vaccine. TCRdb fed the RT-PCR reads into MiXCR, producing one record per CDR3 protein. The sample contains 450,000 to 550,000 distinct CDR3 sequences, about 25% of which appear only once. Sample: CD4+ T cells sorted from PBMCs, taken more than 4 days after vaccination. The receptor set was obtained from a middle-aged man who received an inactivated influenza vaccine. Each CDR3 is given with its conserved first and last residue. The D gene is left open where the match is weak. The size of a clone is reported for some rows only, either as once, few or many, or as a class for expanded clones.

d_call	v_call	j_call	clone_size	cdr3_nt	cdr3_aa
TRBD2	TRBV6-7	TRBJ2-1	NA	TGTGCCAGCACTACTAGCGGGGGGAGCTATGAGCAGTTCTTC	CASTTSGGSYEQFF
NA	TRBV29-1	TRBJ1-4	few	TGCAGCGCCCCGTCAGGGCCCAATGAAAAACTGTTTTTT	CSAPSGPNEKLFF
TRBD1	TRBV25-1	TRBJ2-7	NA	TGTGCCAGCAGTTCGACAGGGGGAATCTACGAGCAGTACTTC	CASSSTGGIYEQYF
NA	TRBV20-1	TRBJ2-3	many	TGCAGTGCTAGGACTCCCGAGGGGTCCATTGGTACGCAGTATTTT	CSARTPEGSIGTQYF
NA	TRBV30	TRBJ2-3	NA	TGTGCCTGGAGTCTGGGGAACCGGGCAGATACGCAGTATTTT	CAWSLGNRADTQYF
NA	TRBV25-1	TRBJ1-2	NA	TGTGCCAGCAGTGAGGCAGGGCCCTCATCCTATGGCTACACCTTC	CASSEAGPSSYGYTF
TRBD2	TRBV25-1	TRBJ2-1	few	TGTGCCAGCAGACTAGCGGGATCCCAGGATGAGCAGTTCTTC	CASRLAGSQDEQFF
NA	TRBV20-1	TRBJ2-7	NA	TGCTGTGCTAGATCTTCGACAAACTTCCCCCCTTTCTACGAGCAGTACTTC	CCARSSTNFPPFYEQYF
TRBD1	TRBV7-3	TRBJ2-2	NA	TGTGCCAGCAGCTTAATGGGACAGGGAAACACCGGGGAGCTGTTTTTT	CASSLMGQGNTGELFF
NA	TRBV6-2/TRBV6-3	TRBJ2-3	NA	TGTGCCAGCAACGAACCAGGGGTCAGGGAGGATACGCAGTATTTT	CASNEPGVREDTQYF
NA	TRBV4-2	TRBJ2-3	NA	TGTGCCAGCAGCCAAGGGGACGCCGCTAGCACAGATACGCAGTATTTT	CASSQGDAASTDTQYF
TRBD2	TRBV15	TRBJ2-1	once	TGTGCCACCAGCAGAGAAGGCCGGGGCGGGAGAAACAATGAGCAGTTCTTC	CATSREGRGGRNNEQFF
TRBD2	TRBV10-2	TRBJ2-7	NA	TGCGCCAGCCTAACCCGATCCGGGACTAGCGGCTACGAGCAGTACTTC	CASLTRSGTSGYEQYF
TRBD2	TRBV7-8	TRBJ2-7	NA	TGTGCCAGCAGCTTAGAAAGGGCTAGCGGGAGGGTGCAGTACTTC	CASSLERASGRVQYF
NA	TRBV6-2/TRBV6-3	TRBJ2-1	few	TGTGCCAGCAGTTCACAGGGACCCTACAATGAGCAGTTCTTC	CASSSQGPYNEQFF
TRBD2	TRBV9	TRBJ2-4	few	TGTGCCAGCAGCGTAGGAGCGGGGTGGGCCAAAAACATTCAGTACTTC	CASSVGAGWAKNIQYF
NA	TRBV30	TRBJ1-1	NA	TGTGCCTGGAGTCCAAACAGGGTGGGTGAAGCTTTCTTT	CAWSPNRVGEAFF
NA	TRBV18	TRBJ2-2	few	TGTGCCAGCTCACCGGCGGGGGCCCGGAACACCGGGGAGCTGTTTTTT	CASSPAGARNTGELFF
NA	TRBV20-1	TRBJ1-2	NA	TGCAGTGCTAGAGATGGGTTTCGGGGCTACACCTTC	CSARDGFRGYTF
NA	TRBV12-3/TRBV12-4	TRBJ2-1	NA	TGTGCCAGCAGTTCCACGGTCTACAATGAGCAGTTCTTC	CASSSTVYNEQFF
TRBD1	TRBV18	TRBJ1-1	NA	TGTGCCAGCTCATCGGGACAGGGGGCTTTCTTT	CASSSGQGAFF
TRBD2	TRBV20-1	TRBJ2-5	NA	TGCAGTGCTAGACGCTCGGGACTAGCGGACAAAGGGAGAGAGACCCAGTACTTC	CSARRSGLADKGRETQYF
TRBD2	TRBV20-1	TRBJ2-1	few	TGCAGTGCTAGAGATGTAACTAGCGGGAGGAATGAGCAGTTCTTC	CSARDVTSGRNEQFF
TRBD2	TRBV27	TRBJ2-3	few	TGTGCCACCGGGACTAGCGGGGGGGGTAGCACAGATACGCAGTATTTT	CATGTSGGGSTDTQYF
NA	TRBV6-5	TRBJ2-7	few	TGTGCCAGCACCGTCACAGGGACATGGTACTTC	CASTVTGTWYF
NA	TRBV4-3	TRBJ2-2	few	TGCGCCAGCAGGTGGGGGACCGCGAACACCGGGGAGCTGTTTTTT	CASRWGTANTGELFF
NA	TRBV20-1	TRBJ1-5	few	TGCAGTGCTAGAGATGATCGGCAGCGCAATCAGCCCCAGCATTTT	CSARDDRQRNQPQHF
NA	TRBV18	TRBJ1-1	NA	TGTGCCAGCTCACCACAGAGCGGTCTGTACACTGAAGCTTTCTTT	CASSPQSGLYTEAFF
TRBD1	TRBV10-1	TRBJ2-7	few	TGCGCCAGCAGCGAATCAACAGGGGCCGGGTACGAGCAGTACTTC	CASSESTGAGYEQYF
NA	TRBV6-1	TRBJ1-1	few	TGTGCCAGCAGCCGACCGGGACACCTGAACACTGAAGCTTTCTTT	CASSRPGHLNTEAFF
TRBD1	TRBV6-2/TRBV6-3	TRBJ1-1	NA	TGTGCCAGCAGTTATAAGCAGGGGGGATTGAACACTGAAGCTTTCTTT	CASSYKQGGLNTEAFF
NA	TRBV6-5	TRBJ1-4	NA	TGTGCCAGCAGTTACCTTGGGGGGCGAAATGAAAAACTGTTTTTT	CASSYLGGRNEKLFF
NA	TRBV6-6	TRBJ1-2	NA	TGTGCCAGCAGTTCCCCCCAACTGTATGGCTACACCTTC	CASSSPQLYGYTF
NA	TRBV20-1	TRBJ1-6	few	TGCAGTGCCCGGACGGGGGAGGGATATAATTCACCCCTCCACTTT	CSARTGEGYNSPLHF
NA	TRBV7-2	TRBJ1-1	NA	TGTGCCAGCAGCTTAATCTGGGCAGACACTGAAGCTTTCTTT	CASSLIWADTEAFF
TRBD2	TRBV7-6	TRBJ2-3	NA	TGTGCCAGCAGCTACCTAACTAGCGCCGGTCGCACAGATACGCAGTATTTT	CASSYLTSAGRTDTQYF
TRBD2	TRBV7-9	TRBJ2-1	few	TGTGCCAGCAGCTTCCTTCCGGGACTAGCGGATTACAATGAGCAGTTCTTC	CASSFLPGLADYNEQFF
TRBD1	TRBV5-1	TRBJ1-2	few	TGCGCCAGCGGCCCTCAGGGGGTGAACTATGGCTACACCTTC	CASGPQGVNYGYTF
NA	TRBV11-2	TRBJ2-1	few	TGTGCCAGCAGCTTAGGTGGCGCTGGCTACTTC	CASSLGGAGYF